These 30 T cell receptor beta chains share one sample of origin, sequenced in a study of regulatory T cells in long-lasting Graves disease. The TCR beta library used iRepertoire HTBI primers with Arm-PCR amplification of CDR3. TCRdb reprocessed the multiplex PCR reads via MiXCR and lists one record per CDR3 protein. This sample has hundreds of thousands of distinct CDR3 sequences, with 15% to 20% found just once. The time point is: persistent/refractory GD, antithyroid drugs over 5 years with positive TRAb. With RNA extracted from PBMCs as input, the TCR library was made. Specimen: peripheral blood mononuclear cells (PBMCs), collected when the disease was refractory, from a patient treated with antithyroid drugs. These receptor sequences come from a female donor with Graves disease.

The CDR3 DNA follows: TGTGCCAGCAGCCAAAGGACAGGCGAAAATGGCTACACCTTC. It translates to CASSQRTGENGYTF. The chain employs TRBV3-1 and TRBJ1-2; 7 nucleotides agree with TRBD1. The trim removed 2 bases at V and 6 bases at J, leaving 6 bases unmatched. The germline V gene encodes CDR1 LGHDT and CDR2 YNNKEL (reference sequence). The CDR3 has 14 amino acids.

Details on this clonotype: One end of the junction is discordant with germline, which a read error may explain. V gene TRBV19 combines with J gene TRBJ1-2; D is possibly TRBD1 (6 bases). CDR1 is LNHDA, CDR2 SQIVND, per germline (reference sequence). CDR3 size: 17 residues. The CDR3 sequence is CASSILGQSGANYGNTF. DNA for the CDR3: TGTGCCAGTAGTATCCTCGGACAGTCTGGGGCTAACTATGGCAACACCTTC.

V gene TRBV6-9 combines with J gene TRBJ1-6; weak D call: TRBD1 (6 bases). The ends were cut back, 4 bases at V and 0 bases at J, with 10 bases in the middle. The CDR3 totals 16 residues. Germline V gives CDR1 MNHGY, CDR2 SVAAGI. The CDR3 nucleotides read TGTGCCAGCAGTTCCTACAGGGACTCCTATAATTCACCCCTCCACTTT. Translating gives CASSSYRDSYNSPLHF.

Only a few counts were recorded for this clonotype. The chain is built from TRBV20-1 and TRBJ1-3, with 7 bases that match TRBD1. Unmatched junction bases numbered 1, after V lost 0 bases and J lost 2 bases. CDR1 is DFQATT, CDR2 SNEGSKA, per germline (reference sequence). The CDR3 is 14 amino acids. CDR3 sequence reads: CSARDGTAGNTIYF. Written as DNA, the CDR3 is TGCAGTGCTAGAGATGGGACAGCTGGAAACACCATATATTTT.

This clonotype showed up just a few times. J is TRBJ1-6 and V is TRBV11-3; D remains unclear. The V end lost 6 bases, the J end lost 4 bases, and 13 bases lay between the germline ends. Germline values: CDR1 SGHNT, CDR2 YENEEA. The CDR3 length is 15 residues. This CDR3 is CASRITPGYNSPLHF. The CDR3 DNA reads TGTGCCAGCAGAATTACTCCGGGGTATAATTCACCCCTCCACTTT.

This clonotype was counted only a few times. This sequence joins TRBV5-1 and TRBJ2-7; 8 bases agree with TRBD2. The trim removed 0 bases at V and 0 bases at J, leaving 23 bases unmatched. Germline loops: CDR1 SGHRS, CDR2 YFSETQ. The CDR3 loop spans 22 amino acids. CDR3: CASSLEFDSLASYGRVSYEQYF. The CDR3 DNA sequence: TGCGCCAGCAGCTTGGAGTTCGACAGCTTAGCATCTTACGGGAGGGTCTCCTACGAGCAGTACTTC.

This clonotype appeared many times. V gene TRBV7-2 combines with J gene TRBJ2-7; D is possibly TRBD2 (6 bases). V gave up 5 bases and J gave up 0 bases, with 11 bases separating them. The CDR3 covers 14 residues. CDR1 SGHTA and CDR2 FQGNSA come from the germline V gene. The CDR3 loop reads CASSERVPSYEQYF. CDR3 DNA: TGTGCCAGCAGCGAGCGGGTTCCCTCCTACGAGCAGTACTTC.

This clonotype appeared a few times. The V call is TRBV2, the J call TRBJ2-7; TRBD1 matches 8 bases. V lost 1 base and J lost 4; bases outside the gene matches: 12. CDR3 length equals 17 residues. CDR1 is SNHLY, CDR2 FYNNEI, per germline. CDR3 sequence reads: CASSEGVGWDRSYEQYF. CDR3 sequence (DNA): TGTGCCAGCAGTGAAGGGGTGGGGTGGGACAGGTCATACGAGCAGTACTTC.

This clonotype showed up just a few times. J is TRBJ2-1 and V is TRBV29-1; D is undetermined. The CDR3 sequence is 10 residues long. Trimming removed 5 bases at V and 5 bases at J, with 4 bases between. Germline loops: CDR1 SQVTM, CDR2 ANQGSEA. CDR3 nucleotides: TGCAGCGTTTACAACAATGAGCAGTTCTTC. Its protein product is CSVYNNEQFF.

This clonotype was seen repeatedly, ten times or more. This chain uses TRBV6-2 or TRBV6-3 with TRBJ2-4, with 11 bases matching TRBD2. Germline CDR1 MNHEY, CDR2 SVGEGT. The CDR3 sequence is 18 residues long. V shed 4 bases, J shed 0 bases, and the junction held 8 bases outside the gene matches. The CDR3 reads CASSFPGLAESAKNIQYF. CDR3 bases: TGTGCCAGCAGTTTTCCGGGACTAGCGGAGTCAGCCAAAAACATTCAGTACTTC.

This clonotype was detected a few times. This may be a read error, as it is one base from a much larger clone. The DNA of the CDR3 is TGTGTCAGCAGCTATAACCCGGGGGGACAGGGGGACTATGGCTACACCTTC. Amino acid sequence: CVSSYNPGGQGDYGYTF. The chain has TRBV11-2 and TRBJ1-2, with 11 positions matching TRBD1. The CDR3 contains 17 residues. Per germline, CDR1 SGHAT and CDR2 FQNNGV.

In its sample, this clonotype was seen a few times. The rearrangement uses TRBV5-1 and TRBJ1-1; possible D gene TRBD1, 5 bases. The CDR3 is 13 residues long. Germline loops: CDR1 SGHRS, CDR2 YFSETQ. V lost 2 bases, J lost 5 bases, and 10 bases lay in between. The CDR3 coding sequence is TGCGCCAGCAGCTTCGAGGGGCGGACTGAAGCTTTCTTT. Translating gives CASSFEGRTEAFF.

This clonotype was observed a few times. V gene TRBV7-2 combines with J gene TRBJ2-3, with D possibly TRBD2 on 9 matching bases. The V gene's germline CDR1 is SGHTA and CDR2 FQGNSA. The CDR3 has 16 residues. The ends were cut back, 5 bases at V and 0 bases at J, with 15 bases in the middle. The DNA of the CDR3 is TGTGCCAGCAGCCAGGGGGCGGGGGGGAGCACAGATACGCAGTATTTT. Translating it yields CASSQGAGGSTDTQYF.

This clonotype appeared a few times. V is TRBV7-9 and J is TRBJ1-1; no reliable D call. The ends were cut back, 3 bases at V and 13 bases at J, with 18 bases in the middle. The CDR3 runs to 13 residues. Germline CDR1 is SEHNR and CDR2 is FQNEAQ (reference sequence). The CDR3 DNA reads TGTGCCAGCAGCTTCGGGGAGGAGGTGCGTTTTTTCTTT. It encodes CASSFGEEVRFFF.

V and J are TRBV6-2 or TRBV6-3 and TRBJ2-2; D might be TRBD2 (5 bases). V was cut by 2 bases and J by 4 bases, with 11 bases left in between. CDR3 size: 15 residues. Germline V CDR1 and CDR2: MNHEY, SVGEGT. The CDR3 is CASSYEGQVTGELFF. The CDR3 coding sequence is TGTGCCAGCAGTTACGAGGGCCAGGTCACCGGGGAGCTGTTTTTT.

At least ten counts were recorded for this clonotype. J is TRBJ2-7 and V is TRBV7-2, with TRBD1 identical over 7 bases. J gave up 7 bases and V 5 bases, and 14 bases lay outside the gene matches. The CDR3 runs 15 residues. Per germline, CDR1 SGHTA and CDR2 FQGNSA. In nucleotides, the CDR3 is TGTGCCAGCAGCCCCGACAGGGAAACCCTTTGGGAGCAGTACTTC. It is translated as CASSPDRETLWEQYF.

The chain carries TRBV6-2 or TRBV6-3 and TRBJ1-2; D remains unclear. V gave up 2 bases and J gave up 0 bases, with 10 bases separating them. The CDR3 runs to 15 residues. The germline gives CDR1 MNHEY, CDR2 SVGEGT. The CDR3 nucleotides read TGTGCCAGCAGTTACAGTTCCAGCCCTAACTATGGCTACACCTTC. Residues: CASSYSSSPNYGYTF.

The genes are TRBV5-5 and TRBJ1-1; maybe TRBD1 (6 bases). Germline CDR1 SGHKS, CDR2 YYEKEE (reference sequence). This CDR3 spans 15 amino acids. The V and J ends lost 1 base and 1 base respectively, with 11 bases between them. The CDR3 is CASSLQGGWNTEAFF. The DNA for the CDR3 is TGTGCCAGCAGCTTGCAAGGGGGTTGGAACACTGAAGCTTTCTTT.

This chain links TRBV7-3 with TRBJ1-2; TRBD1 agrees at 9 bases. V was clipped by 4 bases and J by 2 bases; unmatched bases: 2. CDR1 is SGHTA, CDR2 FQGTGA, per germline. The CDR3 has 14 residues. This chain's CDR3 is CASSSDRGNYGYTF. CDR3 bases: TGTGCCAGCAGCTCCGACAGGGGGAACTATGGCTACACCTTC.

The genes are TRBV30 and TRBJ1-5, with 8 bases that match TRBD1. CDR1 GTSNPN and CDR2 SVGIG come from the germline V gene (reference sequence). The J segment lost 7 bases and the V segment lost 2 bases, leaving 7 bases of the junction unmatched. This CDR3 is 14 amino acids long. This CDR3 reads CAWSSGQGNQPQHF. In nucleotides, the CDR3 is TGTGCCTGGAGTTCAGGACAGGGAAACCAGCCCCAGCATTTT.

This clonotype was recorded at least ten times. The chain carries TRBV6-1 and TRBJ1-5, with 10 bases aligning to TRBD1. The length of the CDR3 is 15 residues. With 3 bases clipped from V and 6 bases from J, the junction kept 5 bases outside the gene matches. CDR1 is MNHNS, CDR2 SASEGT, per germline. In nucleotides, the CDR3 is TGTGCCAGCAGTGAGACGACAGGGGGCTTTCAGCCCCAGCATTTT. Amino acids: CASSETTGGFQPQHF.

This clonotype was recorded at least ten times. V usage is TRBV7-2 and J usage is TRBJ1-2, with a possible D match to TRBD1 (6 bases). CDR3 length equals 13 residues. CDR1 and CDR2 (germline): SGHTA, FQGNSA. The germline V and J ends were trimmed by 5 bases and 8 bases, with 15 bases remaining between them. The CDR3: CASSPGVGRGYTF. The CDR3 DNA sequence: TGTGCCAGCAGCCCAGGGGTAGGCCGCGGCTACACCTTC.

This clonotype was recorded many times. V and J are TRBV28 and TRBJ2-7, with no clear D. Germline V lookup: CDR1 MDHEN, CDR2 SYDVKM. Trimming took off 5 bases at V and 5 bases at J, with 16 bases between the two ends. The CDR3 loop spans 14 amino acids. The CDR3: CASSPSGPGDEQYF. The CDR3 bases are TGTGCCAGCAGTCCGTCAGGCCCTGGGGACGAGCAGTACTTC.

This clonotype was seen ten or more times. The chain carries TRBV6-2 or TRBV6-3 and TRBJ1-5; 7 nucleotides align to TRBD1. Losses at the gene ends were 4 bases for V and 6 bases for J; bases not matched to a gene: 6. The CDR3 contains 14 residues. Germline lookup yields CDR1 MNHEY and CDR2 SVGEGT. The CDR3 loop is CASSFGRGGQPQHF. CDR3 in DNA: TGTGCCAGCAGTTTCGGCAGGGGGGGTCAGCCCCAGCATTTT.

This clonotype has at least ten counts. J is TRBJ1-1 and V is TRBV20-1, with D possibly being TRBD1 (5 bases). The CDR3 consists of 13 residues. Trimming cost V 4 bases and J 3 bases, with 12 bases left between them. Germline-derived CDR1 and CDR2 are DFQATT and SNEGSKA (reference sequence). CDR3 in amino acids: CSATKGPDTEAFF. CDR3 nucleotide sequence: TGCAGTGCTACAAAGGGGCCTGACACTGAAGCTTTCTTT.

This clonotype occurred a few times. This chain uses TRBV4-1 with TRBJ2-7, with TRBD2 identical over 8 bases. With 5 bases clipped from V and 2 bases from J, the junction kept 11 bases outside the gene matches. In germline, CDR1 is MGHRA, CDR2 YSYEKL. This CDR3 region has 16 residues. CDR3 region: CASSTGTSGGTYEQYF. DNA of the CDR3: TGCGCCAGCAGCACCGGAACTAGCGGAGGCACCTACGAGCAGTACTTC.

This clonotype was recorded at least ten times. The V call is TRBV11-2, the J call TRBJ2-7; possibly TRBD1 for D (5 bases). This CDR3 is 16 amino acids long. The germline CDR1 and CDR2 sequences are SGHAT and FQNNGV. The V end was cut by 5 bases, the J end by 4 bases, with 21 bases between. The CDR3 sequence: CASSEAGKGPSYEQYF. CDR3 sequence (DNA): TGTGCCAGCAGCGAGGCAGGGAAAGGACCCTCTTACGAGCAGTACTTC.

V usage is TRBV3-1 and J usage is TRBJ1-1; 7 positions agree with TRBD1. The trim removed 8 bases at V and 1 base at J, leaving 13 bases unmatched. CDR1 and CDR2 from the germline V gene are LGHDT and YNNKEL (reference sequence). The CDR3 consists of 16 residues. In nucleotides, the CDR3 is TGTGCCAGCTCACCACTCGACAGGGCCAAGAACACTGAAGCTTTCTTT. Translation gives CASSPLDRAKNTEAFF. The variable domain in full, with the rest retrieved from reference TRBV3-1 and TRBJ1-1, is DTAVSQTPKYLVTQMGNDKSIKCEQNLGHDTMYWYKQDSKKFLKIMFSYNNKELIINETVPNRFSPKSPDKAHLNLHINSLELGDSAVYFCASSPLDRAKNTEAFFGQGTRLTVV.

This clonotype was found many times. This sequence joins TRBV28 and TRBJ1-6; perhaps TRBD1 as D (5 bases). With 3 bases removed from V and 0 bases from J, the gap between germline ends came to 12 bases. The CDR3 has 17 amino acids. Germline values: CDR1 MDHEN, CDR2 SYDVKM. The CDR3 spells CASSLLGDVSYNSPLHF. CDR3 nucleotides: TGTGCCAGCAGTTTGTTAGGGGACGTCTCCTATAATTCACCCCTCCACTTT.

This chain connects TRBV18 to TRBJ2-6; perhaps TRBD1 as D (5 bases). This CDR3 comprises 17 residues. The germline V gene has CDR1 KGHSH and CDR2 LQKENI. Trimming removed 0 bases from V and 4 bases from J, with 13 bases in between. CDR3 region: CASSPPFWGTGANVLTF. CDR3 coding DNA: TGTGCCAGCTCACCACCGTTCTGGGGCACCGGGGCCAACGTCCTGACTTTC.